This T cell receptor (beta chain) originates from a study of blood T cell repertoires in COVID-19 (dated by TCRdb to about 2020). Broadly, across the study: Samples from collaborators originated in the United States, Italy and Spain and spanned both the acute and convalescent phases of COVID-19. The prospective study material was composed of cDNA or gDNA derived from T cells, B-cell-depleted T cells, or PBMCs. The dataset comprised deeply sampled blood TCRbeta repertoires from subjects exposed to, actively infected with, or recovered from COVID-19. The repertoires were released in a freely available public database intended as a resource for research on the immune response to SARS-CoV-2. The samples were drawn from two sources: the first 160 participants of the ongoing ImmuneRACE study, and 950 to 1,500 subjects contributed by 6 global collaborators. The sample metadata nearly always contained a de-identified subject ID, COVID-19 status, age in years and sex. Where available, HLA class I and class II types were obtained from metadata supplied by the sample provider rather than from assay-based typing.

Each collaborating institution followed its own protocols to collect whole blood in K2EDTA tubes. Collaborator samples were shipped for TCRbeta analysis as frozen whole blood, isolated PBMCs, or DNA extracted from either sample type. The study at large found these results: Clinical and demographic metadata were provided uncurated, with the amount varying by source and participant.

The sample holds one count of this clone. The antigen it recognizes is unknown. No base quality values were provided; no much bigger clone lies one nucleotide off. The germline V and J ends show losses of 10 bases and 0 bases respectively, and no gene match explains 7 bases of the junction. The CDR3 measures 14 amino acids from cysteine to phenylalanine. Only CDR3 DNA remains: 42 bases, in frame from the first base. As encoded in the germline V gene, CDR1 is SGHTA while CDR2 is FQGNSA. TCRbeta CDR3 regions were amplified from genomic DNA by means of the immunoSEQ Assay, a bias-controlled multiplex PCR. As for the original processing: Nucleated cell counts per sample were estimated from amplification of reference gene primers within the assay. To quantify the absolute abundance of each unique TCRbeta CDR3 rearrangement, sequence reads were collapsed and filtered. Productive Simpson clonality was computed per sample as the square root of Simpson's diversity index over productive rearrangements. The immuneACCESS repertoire file appears here via TCRdb, limited to in-frame rearrangements. These files lack a portion of the clones; in checked studies, under half of the deficit traces to unresolved V genes, and the cause of the others is not known. The V and J calls and clone size come from that table; D and trimming were worked out from the DNA. The sample records just over 150,000 clones, approximately 80% of which are singletons. The ten biggest clones cover almost 10% of the sample.

Sequenced material: peripheral blood. The chain joins TRBV7-2 to TRBJ2-3, with 7 middle bases fitting TRBD2. This TCR was sampled from a woman aged 45-65 years with acute or convalescent COVID-19. The base sequence is TGTGCCACAGCTAGCGGCTCTAGCACAGATACGCAGTATTTT. It specifies CATASGSSTDTQYF.